The rows below give T cell receptor beta chains drawn from one sample of a study of cytomegalovirus exposure and HLA in healthy donors. Repertoires were generated with immunoSEQ multiplex PCR, while TCRdb's copy carries only in-frame clones and drops some. The sample includes 150,000 to 200,000 clones, roughly 77% of them seen just once. The specimen sequenced was PBMCs. All receptors derive from a woman under 30 in good health and CMV-seronegative. The CDR3 runs from the conserved cysteine through the conserved F or W. The order of the fields is D gene, V gene, clone size, J gene, CDR3 DNA, CDR3 protein. D genes are given only for firm matches. Clone size is given for some rows only: seen once, a few or many times, or a class if the clone is expanded.

D: .
V: TRBV6-5
size: once
J: TRBJ1-1
DNA: TGTGCCAGCAGAGTTTCGGAAGGGGAGGCTGAAGCTTTCTTT
CDR3: CASRVSEGEAEAFF

D: .
V: TRBV6-6
size: few
J: TRBJ1-1
DNA: TGTGCCAGCAGTTTTCTGGGGGCGAGTACTGAAGCTTTCTTT
CDR3: CASSFLGASTEAFF

D: .
V: TRBV5-4
size: .
J: TRBJ2-7
DNA: TGTGCCAGCAGCACGGGACACCCAACCTACGAGCAGTACTTC
CDR3: CASSTGHPTYEQYF

D: .
V: TRBV5-4
size: .
J: TRBJ1-2
DNA: TGTGCCAGCAGCTTGGTTGGTGGGCAGGGATATGGCTACACCTTC
CDR3: CASSLVGGQGYGYTF

D: .
V: TRBV30
size: .
J: TRBJ1-4
DNA: TGTGCCTGGAACGGTGGTGAAAAACTGTTTTTT
CDR3: CAWNGGEKLFF

D: .
V: TRBV5-1
size: .
J: TRBJ2-3
DNA: TGCGCCAGCAGCGTAACAGGGAGCACAGATACGCAGTATTTT
CDR3: CASSVTGSTDTQYF

D: TRBD2
V: TRBV5-6
size: .
J: TRBJ2-7
DNA: TGTGCCAGCAGCTTGTCGAGCGGGACCTACGAGCAGTACTTC
CDR3: CASSLSSGTYEQYF

D: .
V: TRBV28
size: few
J: TRBJ1-1
DNA: TGTGCCAGCACGGACTGGGACACTGAAGCTTTCTTT
CDR3: CASTDWDTEAFF

D: .
V: TRBV5-1
size: .
J: TRBJ1-1
DNA: TGCGCCAGCAGCTTACTTCAGGGTGGCGCGAGCACTGAAGCTTTCTTT
CDR3: CASSLLQGGASTEAFF

D: .
V: TRBV20-1
size: .
J: TRBJ1-3
DNA: TGCAGTGCTGGGGGCGACGGGGTACTATATTTT
CDR3: CSAGGDGVLYF

D: .
V: TRBV6-1
size: .
J: TRBJ1-2
DNA: TGTGCCAGCAGCCCCCAGGGGATCCACTATGGCTACACCTTC
CDR3: CASSPQGIHYGYTF

D: TRBD2
V: TRBV27
size: .
J: TRBJ2-5
DNA: TGTGCCAGCAGTTACTCCCTGCCGCTAGCGGGGGGGCCCCAAGAGACCCAGTACTTC
CDR3: CASSYSLPLAGGPQETQYF